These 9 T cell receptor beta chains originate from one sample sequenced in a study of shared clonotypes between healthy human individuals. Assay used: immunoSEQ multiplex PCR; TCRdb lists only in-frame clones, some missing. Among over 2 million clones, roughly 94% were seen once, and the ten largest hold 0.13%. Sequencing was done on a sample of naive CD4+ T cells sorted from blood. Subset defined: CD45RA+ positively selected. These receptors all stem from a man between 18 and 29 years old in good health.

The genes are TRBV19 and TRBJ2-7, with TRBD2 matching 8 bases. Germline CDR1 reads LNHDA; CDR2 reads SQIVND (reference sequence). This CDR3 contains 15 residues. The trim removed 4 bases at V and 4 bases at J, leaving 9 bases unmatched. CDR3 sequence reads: CASSSPGGRLYEQYF. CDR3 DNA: TGTGCCAGTAGTAGCCCGGGCGGGAGGCTGTACGAGCAGTACTTC.

CDR3 region: CAIRDFYNEQFF. CDR3 in DNA: TGTGCCATCAGGGACTTTTACAATGAGCAGTTCTTC. The chain is built from TRBV10-3 and TRBJ2-1, with D perhaps matching TRBD2 (5 bases). Germline CDR1 is ENHRY and CDR2 is SYGVKD. Trimming took 6 bases from V and 4 from J, leaving 7 bases between them. This CDR3 comprises 12 residues.

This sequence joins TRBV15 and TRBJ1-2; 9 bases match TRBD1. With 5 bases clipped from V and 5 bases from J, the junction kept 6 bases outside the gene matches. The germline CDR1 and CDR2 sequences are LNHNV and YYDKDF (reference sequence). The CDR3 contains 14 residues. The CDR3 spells CATSRDRGRYGYTF. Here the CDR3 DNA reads TGTGCCACCAGCCGTGACAGGGGGAGGTATGGCTACACCTTC. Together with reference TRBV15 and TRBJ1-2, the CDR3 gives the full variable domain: DAMVIQNPRYQVTQFGKPVTLSCSQTLNHNVMYWYQQKSSQAPKLLFHYYDKDFNNEADTPDNFQSRRPNTSFCFLDIRSPGLGDTAMYLCATSRDRGRYGYTFGSGTRLTVV.

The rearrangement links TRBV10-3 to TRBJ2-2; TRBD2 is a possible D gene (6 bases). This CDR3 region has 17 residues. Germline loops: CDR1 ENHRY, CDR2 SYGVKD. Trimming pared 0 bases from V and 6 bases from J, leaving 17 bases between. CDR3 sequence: CAISESGGTETSGELFF. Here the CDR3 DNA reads TGTGCCATCAGTGAGTCGGGCGGGACGGAGACATCCGGGGAGCTGTTTTTT.

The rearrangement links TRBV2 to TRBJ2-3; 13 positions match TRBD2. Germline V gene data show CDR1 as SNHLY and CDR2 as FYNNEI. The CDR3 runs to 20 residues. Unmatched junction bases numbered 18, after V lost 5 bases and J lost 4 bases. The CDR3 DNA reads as TGTGCCAGCAGTCTTACCCCGGGACTAGCGGGAACTGGGGGGCCAGATACGCAGTATTTT. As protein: CASSLTPGLAGTGGPDTQYF.

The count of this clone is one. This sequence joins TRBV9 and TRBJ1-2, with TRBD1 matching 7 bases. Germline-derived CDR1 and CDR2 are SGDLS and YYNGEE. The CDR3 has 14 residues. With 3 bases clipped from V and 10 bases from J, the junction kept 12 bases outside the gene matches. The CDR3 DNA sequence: TGTGCCAGCAGCGGGGGGACAGCGGCCACCCACTACACCTTC. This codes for CASSGGTAATHYTF.

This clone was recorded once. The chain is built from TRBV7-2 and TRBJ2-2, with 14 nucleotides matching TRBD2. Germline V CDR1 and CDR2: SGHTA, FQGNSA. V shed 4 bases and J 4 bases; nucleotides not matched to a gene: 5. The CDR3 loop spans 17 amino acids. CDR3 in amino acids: CASSWGLAGEATGELFF. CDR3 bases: TGTGCCAGCAGCTGGGGACTAGCGGGAGAGGCCACCGGGGAGCTGTTTTTT.

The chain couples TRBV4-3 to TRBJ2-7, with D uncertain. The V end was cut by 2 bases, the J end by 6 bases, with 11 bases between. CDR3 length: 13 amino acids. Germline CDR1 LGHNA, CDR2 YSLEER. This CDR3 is CASSQNFLGEQYF. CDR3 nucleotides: TGCGCCAGCAGCCAAAATTTCTTGGGCGAGCAGTACTTC.

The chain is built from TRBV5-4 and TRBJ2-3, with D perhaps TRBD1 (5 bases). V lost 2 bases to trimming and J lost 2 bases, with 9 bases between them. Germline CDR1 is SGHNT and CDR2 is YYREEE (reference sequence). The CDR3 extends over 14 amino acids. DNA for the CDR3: TGTGCCAGCAGCTTAGGGGATATCACAGATACGCAGTATTTT. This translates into CASSLGDITDTQYF.